The 12 T cell receptor beta chains presented below share a single source sample, sequenced in a study of blood T cell repertoires in COVID-19. The method was immunoSEQ multiplex PCR; TCRdb's version includes in-frame clones alone and lacks a portion of them. The table includes around 230,000 clones, roughly 85% detected once. The sequenced sample was peripheral blood. The source is a man aged 50 or older with COVID-19, enrolled during active disease.

The V gene is TRBV12-3 or TRBV12-4, the J gene TRBJ2-1; TRBD2 might be the D (7 bases). The CDR3 length is 13 residues. The V end was cut by 2 bases, the J end by 8 bases, with 10 bases between. In DNA form, the CDR3 reads TGTGCCAGCAGTTTACGGGGGGCCCATGAGCAGTTCTTC. This gives the protein CASSLRGAHEQFF.

This clone was seen a single time. The chain recombines TRBV19 with TRBJ2-2; 7 bases are a match to TRBD1. Germline CDR1 LNHDA, CDR2 SQIVND (reference sequence). There are 15 residues in the CDR3. J gave up 7 bases and V 5 bases, and 10 bases lay outside the gene matches. CDR3 region: CASSAPGQVHGELFF. CDR3 nucleotide sequence: TGTGCCAGTAGTGCCCCAGGACAGGTCCACGGGGAGCTGTTTTTT.

This chain links TRBV27 with TRBJ1-4; weak D call: TRBD1 (6 bases). V lost 6 bases and J lost 3, with 11 bases in between. The CDR3 length is 14 residues. Germline assignment: CDR1 MNHEY and CDR2 SMNVEV (reference sequence). The CDR3 here is CASRQGMANEKLFF. CDR3 nucleotide sequence: TGTGCCAGCAGGCAGGGGATGGCTAATGAAAAACTGTTTTTT.

This chain joins TRBV27 and TRBJ2-5; a possible D gene is TRBD1 (5 bases). This CDR3 comprises 14 residues. Trimming took off 6 bases at V and 5 bases at J, with 16 bases between the two ends. CDR1 is MNHEY, CDR2 SMNVEV, per germline (reference sequence). The CDR3 nucleotides read TGTGCCAGCAGCAGCAGGGCCAGGGCGGAGACCCAGTACTTC. It specifies CASSSRARAETQYF.

This clone has just a few counts. This chain's CDR3 is CASSSIAGGPGDTQYF. In DNA form, the CDR3 reads TGTGCCAGCAGCTCCATAGCGGGGGGGCCTGGAGATACGCAGTATTTT. The chain has TRBV6-2 or TRBV6-3 and TRBJ2-3, with 11 positions matching TRBD2. CDR1 is MNHEY, CDR2 SVGEGT, per germline. The CDR3 runs 16 residues. V lost 6 bases, J lost 5 bases, and 10 bases stayed unmatched.

The rearrangement joins TRBV28 to TRBJ1-6; a possible D gene is TRBD1 (5 bases). The CDR3 sequence is 16 residues long. Trimming shortened V by 3 bases and J by 12 bases, and 21 bases separated the two germline ends. CDR1 is MDHEN, CDR2 SYDVKM, per germline. This chain's CDR3 is CASSFSLSVGGEPLHF. CDR3 nucleotides: TGTGCCAGCAGTTTCAGTTTATCGGTGGGGGGGGAACCCCTCCACTTT.

The chain has TRBV6-5 and TRBJ2-3, with 13 bases identical to TRBD2. V dropped 7 bases and J dropped 6; count of bases not matched to a gene: 7. Looked up from germline, CDR1 is MNHEY and CDR2 is SVGAGI. The CDR3 is 15 amino acids. CDR3 sequence: CASTTSGGAGDTQYF. The CDR3 DNA reads as TGTGCCAGCACTACTAGCGGGGGGGCCGGTGATACGCAGTATTTT.

The chain joins TRBV11-2 to TRBJ2-3, with TRBD1 identical over 8 bases. CDR1 and CDR2 (germline): SGHAT, FQNNGV. The CDR3 totals 20 residues. V was pared by 0 bases and J by 1 base, with 15 bases of the junction left unmatched. The CDR3 loop is CASSLDPPSGGAYRTDTQYF. The CDR3 region has the DNA TGTGCCAGCAGCTTAGACCCGCCTTCAGGGGGCGCATACCGCACAGATACGCAGTATTTT.

The rearrangement joins TRBV29-1 to TRBJ1-6; weak D call: TRBD1 (5 bases). Germline CDR1 reads SQVTM; CDR2 reads ANQGSEA. The CDR3 loop spans 13 amino acids. V was clipped by 6 bases and J by 10 bases, with 16 bases between them. The CDR3 spells CSVGDGGGSPLHF. The DNA of the CDR3 is TGCAGCGTAGGGGACGGCGGGGGGTCACCCCTCCACTTT.

V is TRBV5-1 and J is TRBJ2-5; D unclear. V lost 0 bases to trimming and J lost 3 bases, with 6 bases between them. There are 13 residues in the CDR3. Germline values: CDR1 SGHRS, CDR2 YFSETQ. The DNA of the CDR3 is TGCGCCAGCAGCTTGGGCCTAGAAGAGACCCAGTACTTC. It is translated as CASSLGLEETQYF.

This clone was counted a single time. The rearrangement uses TRBV4-3 and TRBJ1-3; the D gene is possibly TRBD1 (5 bases). The CDR3 is 16 amino acids. Germline V gene data show CDR1 as LGHNA and CDR2 as YSLEER. V shed 4 bases and J shed 1 base, with 14 bases lying between them. The CDR3 sequence is CASSRVASGSGNTIYF. The CDR3 nucleotides read TGCGCCAGCAGCCGAGTGGCCTCAGGGTCTGGAAACACCATATATTTT.

The V and J genes are TRBV5-4 and TRBJ2-2, with 8 bases aligning to TRBD1. Germline V lookup: CDR1 SGHNT, CDR2 YYREEE (reference sequence). The V segment lost 0 bases and the J segment 7 bases; nucleotides outside the gene matches: 2. The CDR3 totals 14 residues. The CDR3 is CASSLETGVGELFF. The CDR3 DNA reads TGTGCCAGCAGCTTGGAGACAGGGGTCGGGGAGCTGTTTTTT.